This T cell receptor beta chain was found in a study of T cells in Graves' hyperthyroidism and ophthalmopathy. Amplified regions were TCR beta CDR3 sequences from RNA transcripts. The HTBI primer set drove a first-round RT-PCR of the TCR CDR3. A single record per CDR3 protein comes from TCRdb applying MiXCR to the multiplex PCR reads. Of roughly 580,000 distinct CDR3 sequences listed, more than 45% are singletons. Absence of ophthalmopathy progression within 18 months defined stable Graves' hyperthyroidism. This TCR came from a woman between 18 and 29 years old with Graves' hyperthyroidism. The sequencing input was peripheral blood or thyroid tissue (not recorded which).

The CDR3: CASSLDARGDEQYF. CDR3 nucleotides: TGTGCCAGCAGCTTAGATGCGCGAGGGGATGAGCAGTATTTT. The chain employs TRBV11-2 and TRBJ2-3; D is possibly TRBD1 or TRBD2 (5 bases each). The germline V gene encodes CDR1 SGHAT and CDR2 FQNNGV. V was shortened by 0 bases and J by 11 bases, with 15 bases between the two germline ends. This CDR3 comprises 14 residues.